This TCR beta chain came from a study of OX40 agonist ivuxolimab in advanced cancers. Only in-frame clones appear in the TCRdb table, and some are missing; sequencing was by immunoSEQ multiplex PCR. Of 70,000 to 100,000 clones detected, about 91% appear once; the ten largest clones hold 0.38%. With 4 bases clipped from V and 8 bases from J, the junction kept 8 bases outside the gene matches. The CDR3 is 14 amino acids. Germline V gene lookup returns CDR1 SGHDT and CDR2 YYEEEE. The rearrangement links TRBV5-6 to TRBJ1-1; 10 positions match TRBD1. Sequencing used CD4+ or CD8+ T cells sorted from blood, obtained in a trial of the OX40 agonist ivuxolimab. This TCR was sampled from an adult with an advanced solid tumor such as melanoma, head and neck, liver or kidney cancer. The CDR3 coding sequence is TGTGCCAGCAGCCCGACAGGGGGCTTTTTGGAAGCTTTCTTT. Its protein product is CASSPTGGFLEAFF.